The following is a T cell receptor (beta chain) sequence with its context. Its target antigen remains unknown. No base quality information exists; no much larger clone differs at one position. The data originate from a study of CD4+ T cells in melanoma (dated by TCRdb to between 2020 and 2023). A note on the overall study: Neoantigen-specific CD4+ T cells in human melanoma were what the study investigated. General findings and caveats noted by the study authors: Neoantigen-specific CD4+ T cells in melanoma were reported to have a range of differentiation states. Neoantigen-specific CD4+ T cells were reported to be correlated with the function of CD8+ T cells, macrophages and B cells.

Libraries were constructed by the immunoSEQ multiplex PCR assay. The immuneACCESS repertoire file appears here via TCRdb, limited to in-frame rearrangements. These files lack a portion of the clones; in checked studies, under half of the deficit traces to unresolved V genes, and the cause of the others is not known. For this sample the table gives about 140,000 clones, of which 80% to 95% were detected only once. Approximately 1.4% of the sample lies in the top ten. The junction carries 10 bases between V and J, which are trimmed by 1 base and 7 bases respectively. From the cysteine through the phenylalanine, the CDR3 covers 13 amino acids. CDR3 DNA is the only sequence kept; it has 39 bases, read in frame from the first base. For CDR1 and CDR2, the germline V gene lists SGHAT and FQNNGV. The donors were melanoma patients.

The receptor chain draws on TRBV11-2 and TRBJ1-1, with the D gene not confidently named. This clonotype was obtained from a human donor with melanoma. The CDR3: CASSLGRANEAFF. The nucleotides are TGTGCCAGCAGCTTAGGGAGGGCTAATGAAGCTTTCTTT.